The T cell receptor (beta chain) under discussion was sequenced for a study of blood T cell repertoires in COVID-19. In the study overall: The cDNA or gDNA used as material had been derived from T cells, B-cell-depleted T cells, or PBMCs.

Repertoires were generated with immunoSEQ multiplex PCR, while TCRdb's copy carries only in-frame clones and drops some. The repertoire has around 20,000 clones, just over 90% of them found once; the top ten carry 4.1%. The source material was peripheral blood. The TCR was taken from a woman aged 45-60 years with active COVID-19.

The DNA of the CDR3 is TGTGCCAGCAGTCCCGGGGGAAACACTGAAGCTTTCTTT. This translates into CASSPGGNTEAFF. The chain uses TRBV9 and TRBJ1-1, with a weak D call TRBD1 (5 bases). Germline V gene data show CDR1 as SGDLS and CDR2 as YYNGEE. This CDR3 is built from 13 residues. The V end was cut by 5 bases, the J end by 2 bases, with 10 bases between.